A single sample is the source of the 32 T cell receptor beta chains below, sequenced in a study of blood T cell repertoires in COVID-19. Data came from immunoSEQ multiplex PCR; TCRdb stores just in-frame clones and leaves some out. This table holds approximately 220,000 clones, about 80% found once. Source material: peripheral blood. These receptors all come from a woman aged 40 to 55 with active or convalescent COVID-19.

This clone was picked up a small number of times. CDR3 nucleotides: TGTGCCAGCAGCTTAGGATCAGCGGAGACCCAGTACTTC. Translated: CASSLGSAETQYF. The V call is TRBV11-3, the J call TRBJ2-5; no reliable D call. Germline V gene data show CDR1 as SGHNT and CDR2 as YENEEA. The CDR3 runs to 13 residues. V was shortened by 1 base and J by 5 bases, with 8 bases between the two germline ends.

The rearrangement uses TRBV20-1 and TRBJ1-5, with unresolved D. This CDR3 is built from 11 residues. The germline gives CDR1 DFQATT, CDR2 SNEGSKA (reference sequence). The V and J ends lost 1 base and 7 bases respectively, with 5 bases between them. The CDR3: CSARGVQPQHF. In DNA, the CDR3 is TGCAGTGCTAGAGGAGTACAGCCCCAGCATTTT.

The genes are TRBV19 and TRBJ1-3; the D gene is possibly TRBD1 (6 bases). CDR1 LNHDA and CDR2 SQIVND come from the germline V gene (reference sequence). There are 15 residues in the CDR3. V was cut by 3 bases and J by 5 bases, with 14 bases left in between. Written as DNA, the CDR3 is TGTGCCAGTAGTATCTCCAGGGGCCAAAGAAACACCATATATTTT. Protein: CASSISRGQRNTIYF. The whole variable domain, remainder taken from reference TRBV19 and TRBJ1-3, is DGGITQSPKYLFRKEGQNVTLSCEQNLNHDAMYWYRQDPGQGLRLIYYSQIVNDFQKGDIAEGYSVSREKKESFPLTVTSAQKNPTAFYLCASSISRGQRNTIYFGEGSWLTVV.

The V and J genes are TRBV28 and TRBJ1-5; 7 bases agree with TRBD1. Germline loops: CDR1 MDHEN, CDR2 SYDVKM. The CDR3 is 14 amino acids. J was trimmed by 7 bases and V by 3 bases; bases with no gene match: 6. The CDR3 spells CASSLITGVQPQHF. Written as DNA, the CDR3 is TGTGCCAGCAGTTTGATAACAGGGGTACAGCCCCAGCATTTT.

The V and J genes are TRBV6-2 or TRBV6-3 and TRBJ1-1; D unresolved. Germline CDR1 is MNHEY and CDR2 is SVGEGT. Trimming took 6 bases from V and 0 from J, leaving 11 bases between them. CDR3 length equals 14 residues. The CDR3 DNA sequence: TGTGCCAGCAGCTCGTTAGGAGTGAACACTGAAGCTTTCTTT. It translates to CASSSLGVNTEAFF.

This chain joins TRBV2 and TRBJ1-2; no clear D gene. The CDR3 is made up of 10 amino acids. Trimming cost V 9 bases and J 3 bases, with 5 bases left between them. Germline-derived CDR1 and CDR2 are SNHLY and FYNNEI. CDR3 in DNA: TGTGCCAGGGCATACTATGGCTACACCTTC. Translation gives CARAYYGYTF.

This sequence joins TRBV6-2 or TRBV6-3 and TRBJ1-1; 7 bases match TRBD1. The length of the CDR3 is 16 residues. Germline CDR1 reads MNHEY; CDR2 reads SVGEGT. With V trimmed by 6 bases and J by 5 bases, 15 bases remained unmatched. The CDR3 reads CASSLTGATVGTEAFF. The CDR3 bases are TGTGCCAGCAGCTTAACAGGGGCCACGGTGGGGACTGAAGCTTTCTTT.

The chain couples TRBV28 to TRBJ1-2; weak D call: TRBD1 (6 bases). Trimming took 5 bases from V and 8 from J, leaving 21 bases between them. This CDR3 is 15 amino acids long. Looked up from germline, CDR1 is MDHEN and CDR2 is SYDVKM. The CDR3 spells CASSVTGRGDFGYTF. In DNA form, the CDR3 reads TGTGCCAGCAGTGTTACAGGGAGAGGTGACTTCGGCTACACCTTC.

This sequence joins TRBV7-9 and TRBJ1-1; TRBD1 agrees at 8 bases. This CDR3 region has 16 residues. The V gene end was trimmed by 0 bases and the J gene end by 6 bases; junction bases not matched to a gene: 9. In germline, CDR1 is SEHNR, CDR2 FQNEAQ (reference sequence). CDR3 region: CASSLALDRVGAEAFF. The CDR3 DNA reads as TGTGCCAGCAGCTTAGCCCTGGACAGGGTTGGGGCTGAAGCTTTCTTT.

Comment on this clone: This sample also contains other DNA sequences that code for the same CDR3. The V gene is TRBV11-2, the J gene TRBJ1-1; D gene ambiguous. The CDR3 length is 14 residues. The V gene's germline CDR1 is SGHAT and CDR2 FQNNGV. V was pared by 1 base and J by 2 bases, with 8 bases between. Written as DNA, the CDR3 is TGTGCCAGCAGCTTAGGGAGGAGAAACACTGAAGCTTTCTTT. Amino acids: CASSLGRRNTEAFF.

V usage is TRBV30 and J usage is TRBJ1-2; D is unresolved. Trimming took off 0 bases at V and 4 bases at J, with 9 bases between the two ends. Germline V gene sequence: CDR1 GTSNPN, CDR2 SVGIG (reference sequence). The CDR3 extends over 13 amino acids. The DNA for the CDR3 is TGTGCCTGGAGTGTTCAACTCTTCTATGGCTACACCTTC. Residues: CAWSVQLFYGYTF. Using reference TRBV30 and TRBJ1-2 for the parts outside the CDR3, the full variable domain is SQTIHQWPATLVQPVGSPLSLECTVEGTSNPNLYWYRQAAGRGLQLLFYSVGIGQISSEVPQNLSASRPQDRQFILSSKKLLLSDSGFYLCAWSVQLFYGYTFGSGTRLTVV.

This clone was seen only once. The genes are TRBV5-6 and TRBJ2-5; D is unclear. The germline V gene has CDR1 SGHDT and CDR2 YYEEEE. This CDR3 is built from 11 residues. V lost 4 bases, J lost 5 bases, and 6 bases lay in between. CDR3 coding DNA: TGTGCCAGCAGCAGGAGTGAGACCCAGTACTTC. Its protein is CASSRSETQYF.

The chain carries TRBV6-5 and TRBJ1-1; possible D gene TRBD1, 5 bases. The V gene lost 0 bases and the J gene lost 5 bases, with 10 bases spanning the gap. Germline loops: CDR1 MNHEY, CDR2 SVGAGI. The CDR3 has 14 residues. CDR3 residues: CASSYSGGWTEAFF. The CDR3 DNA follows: TGTGCCAGCAGTTACTCGGGGGGGTGGACTGAAGCTTTCTTT.

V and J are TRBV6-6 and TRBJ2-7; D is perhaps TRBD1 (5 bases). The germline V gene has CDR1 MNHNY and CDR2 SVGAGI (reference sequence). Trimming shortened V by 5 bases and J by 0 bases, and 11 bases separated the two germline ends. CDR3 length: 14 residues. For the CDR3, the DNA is TGTGCCAGCAGTCGATGGACACCCTCCTACGAGCAGTACTTC. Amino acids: CASSRWTPSYEQYF.

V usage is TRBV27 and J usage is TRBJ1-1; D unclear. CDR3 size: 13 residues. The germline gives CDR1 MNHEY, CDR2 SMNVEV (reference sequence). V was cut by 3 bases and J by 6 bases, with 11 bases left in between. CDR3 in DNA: TGTGCCAGCAGTTTTCTTCCCTACTCTGAAGCTTTCTTT. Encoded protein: CASSFLPYSEAFF.

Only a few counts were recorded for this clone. The CDR3 reads CASRMGARPRDSNQPQHF. The CDR3 nucleotides read TGTGCCAGTAGAATGGGCGCCCGACCGAGAGATAGCAATCAGCCCCAGCATTTT. The chain couples TRBV19 to TRBJ1-5; D is undetermined. CDR1 and CDR2 from the germline V gene are LNHDA and SQIVND (reference sequence). V lost 6 bases and J lost 0, with 21 bases in between. CDR3 length: 18 amino acids.

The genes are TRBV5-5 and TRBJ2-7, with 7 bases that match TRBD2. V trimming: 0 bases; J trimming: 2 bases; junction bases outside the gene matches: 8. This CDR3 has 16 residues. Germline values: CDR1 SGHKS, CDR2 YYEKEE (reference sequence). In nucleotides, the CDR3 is TGTGCCAGCAGCTTGGCCCGTGCGGGAGTCCCCTACGAGCAGTACTTC. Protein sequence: CASSLARAGVPYEQYF.

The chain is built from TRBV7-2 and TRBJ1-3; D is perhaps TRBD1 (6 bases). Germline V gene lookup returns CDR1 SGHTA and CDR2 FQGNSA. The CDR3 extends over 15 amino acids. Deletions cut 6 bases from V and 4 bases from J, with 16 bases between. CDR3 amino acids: CASSKRGGSGNTIYF. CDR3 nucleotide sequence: TGTGCCAGCAGTAAAAGGGGGGGATCAGGAAACACCATATATTTT.

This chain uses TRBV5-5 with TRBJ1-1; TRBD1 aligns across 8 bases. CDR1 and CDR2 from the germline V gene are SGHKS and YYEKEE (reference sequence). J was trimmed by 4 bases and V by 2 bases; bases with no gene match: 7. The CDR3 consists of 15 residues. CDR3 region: CASSFWTGISTEAFF. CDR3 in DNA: TGTGCCAGCAGCTTCTGGACAGGGATCTCCACTGAAGCTTTCTTT.

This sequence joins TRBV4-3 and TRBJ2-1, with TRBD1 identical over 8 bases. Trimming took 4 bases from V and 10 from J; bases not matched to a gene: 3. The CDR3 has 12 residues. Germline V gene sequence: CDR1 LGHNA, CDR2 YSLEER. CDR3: CASSLGTGEQFF. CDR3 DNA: TGCGCCAGCAGCCTCGGGACAGGCGAGCAGTTCTTC.

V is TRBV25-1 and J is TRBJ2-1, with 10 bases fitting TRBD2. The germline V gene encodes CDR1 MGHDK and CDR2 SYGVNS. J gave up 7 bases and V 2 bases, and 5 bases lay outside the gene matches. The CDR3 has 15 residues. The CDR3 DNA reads TGTGCCAGCAGTGAAGTAGCGGGGGGATGGAATGAGCAGTTCTTC. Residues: CASSEVAGGWNEQFF.

Here the CDR3 DNA reads TGTGCCAGCAGTTTGGGCGGGGGCACGGACACTGAAGCTTTCTTT. It codes for CASSLGGGTDTEAFF. The chain combines TRBV28 with TRBJ1-1; perhaps TRBD1 as D (6 bases). The CDR3 has 15 amino acids. The ends were cut back, 3 bases at V and 3 bases at J, with 14 bases in the middle. From germline, CDR1 is MDHEN and CDR2 SYDVKM.

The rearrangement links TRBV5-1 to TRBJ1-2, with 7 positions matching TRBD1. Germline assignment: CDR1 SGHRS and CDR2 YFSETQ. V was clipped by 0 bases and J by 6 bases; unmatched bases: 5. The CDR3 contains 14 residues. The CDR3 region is CASSLAAGGDGYTF. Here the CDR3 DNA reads TGCGCCAGCAGCTTGGCGGCAGGGGGAGATGGCTACACCTTC. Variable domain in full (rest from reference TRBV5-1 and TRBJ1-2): KAGVTQTPRYLIKTRGQQVTLSCSPISGHRSVSWYQQTPGQGLQFLFEYFSETQRNKGNFPGRFSGRQFSNSRSEMNVSTLELGDSALYLCASSLAAGGDGYTFGSGTRLTVV.

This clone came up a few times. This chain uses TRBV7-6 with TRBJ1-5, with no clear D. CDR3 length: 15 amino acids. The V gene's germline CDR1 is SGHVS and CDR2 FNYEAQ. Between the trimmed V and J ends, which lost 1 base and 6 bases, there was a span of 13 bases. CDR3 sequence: CASSLGTHGVQPQHF. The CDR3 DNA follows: TGTGCCAGCAGCTTAGGGACCCACGGGGTTCAGCCCCAGCATTTT.

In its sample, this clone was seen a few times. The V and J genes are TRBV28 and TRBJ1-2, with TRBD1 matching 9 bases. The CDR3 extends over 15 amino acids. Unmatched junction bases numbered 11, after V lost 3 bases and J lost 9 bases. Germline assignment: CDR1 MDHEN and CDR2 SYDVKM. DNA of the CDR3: TGTGCCAGCAGTTTCGAGACAGGGGGGTCTGGGAGCTACACCTTC. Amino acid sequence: CASSFETGGSGSYTF.

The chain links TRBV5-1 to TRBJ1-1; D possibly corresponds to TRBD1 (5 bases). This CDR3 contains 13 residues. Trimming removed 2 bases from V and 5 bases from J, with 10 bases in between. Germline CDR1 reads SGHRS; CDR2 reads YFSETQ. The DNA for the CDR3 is TGCGCCAGCAGCTTAAATGCAGGGACTGAAGCTTTCTTT. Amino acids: CASSLNAGTEAFF.

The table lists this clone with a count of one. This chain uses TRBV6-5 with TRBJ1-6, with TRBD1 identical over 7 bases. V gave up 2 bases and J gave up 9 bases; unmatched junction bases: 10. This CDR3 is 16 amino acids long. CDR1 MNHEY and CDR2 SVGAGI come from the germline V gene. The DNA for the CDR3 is TGTGCCAGCAGTTACCTGGGACAGTTGGGGGGTTCACCCCTCCACTTT. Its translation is CASSYLGQLGGSPLHF.

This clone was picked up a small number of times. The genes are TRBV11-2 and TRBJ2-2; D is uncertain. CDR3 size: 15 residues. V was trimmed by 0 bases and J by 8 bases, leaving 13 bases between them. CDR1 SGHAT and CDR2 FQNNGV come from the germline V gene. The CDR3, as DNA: TGTGCCAGCAGCTTAGATAATAACTATCGAGGGGAGCTGTTTTTT. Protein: CASSLDNNYRGELFF.

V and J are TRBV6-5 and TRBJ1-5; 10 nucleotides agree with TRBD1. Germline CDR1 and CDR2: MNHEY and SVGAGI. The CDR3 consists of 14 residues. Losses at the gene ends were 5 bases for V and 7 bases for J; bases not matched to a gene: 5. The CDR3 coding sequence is TGTGCCAGCAGTCGGGGACAGGGGAACCAGCCCCAGCATTTT. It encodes CASSRGQGNQPQHF.

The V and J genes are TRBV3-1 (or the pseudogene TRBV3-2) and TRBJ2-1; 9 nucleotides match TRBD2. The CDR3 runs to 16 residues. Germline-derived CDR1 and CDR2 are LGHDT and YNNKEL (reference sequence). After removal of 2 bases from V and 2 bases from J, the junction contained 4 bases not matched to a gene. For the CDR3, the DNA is TGTGCCAGCAGCCAACCCGGGACTAGCCCCTACAATGAGCAGTTCTTC. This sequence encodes CASSQPGTSPYNEQFF.

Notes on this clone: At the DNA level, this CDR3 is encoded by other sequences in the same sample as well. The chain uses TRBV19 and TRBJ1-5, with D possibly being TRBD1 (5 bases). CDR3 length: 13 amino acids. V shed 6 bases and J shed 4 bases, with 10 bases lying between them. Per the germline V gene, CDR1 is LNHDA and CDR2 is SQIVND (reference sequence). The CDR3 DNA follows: TGTGCCAGTAGGGACACCCTTAATCAGCCCCAGCATTTT. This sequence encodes CASRDTLNQPQHF.

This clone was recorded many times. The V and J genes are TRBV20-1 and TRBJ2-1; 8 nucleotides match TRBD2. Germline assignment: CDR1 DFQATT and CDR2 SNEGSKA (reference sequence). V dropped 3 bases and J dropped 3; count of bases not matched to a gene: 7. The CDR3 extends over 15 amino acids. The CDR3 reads CSASPTGTSYNEQFF. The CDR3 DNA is TGCAGTGCTAGTCCTACCGGGACTAGCTACAATGAGCAGTTCTTC.